These T cell receptor beta chains were read from a single sample in a study of read filtering for tumor transcriptome and immune sequencing. TCRdb analysed the reads with MiXCR anew, one entry per CDR3 protein. The sample includes 60,000 to 80,000 distinct CDR3 sequences, around 14% seen only once; the top ten take 45% to 50%. Material: a population of CD138-negative cells sorted from bone marrow. All receptors derive from a donor at least 40 years old with multiple myeloma. Both conserved end residues are part of each CDR3. A D gene is named only where the DNA matches it firmly. Clone size is given for some rows only: seen once, a few or many times, or a class if the clone is expanded.

J: TRBJ2-7; size: many; V: TRBV4-3; D: TRBD2; CDR3: CASSQDKGLAGAYEQYF; DNA: TGCGCCAGCAGCCAAGATAAAGGCCTAGCGGGAGCCTACGAGCAGTACTTC
J: TRBJ2-7; size: many; V: TRBV5-4; D: .; CDR3: CASSQTRAEQYF; DNA: TGTGCCAGCAGCCAAACCCGGGCGGAGCAGTACTTC
J: TRBJ1-1; size: few; V: TRBV7-8; D: .; CDR3: CASSLQTVGAEAFF; DNA: TGTGCCAGCAGCTTACAGACCGTTGGGGCTGAAGCTTTCTTT
J: TRBJ2-7; size: many; V: TRBV5-1; D: .; CDR3: CASSREQGEQYF; DNA: TGCGCCAGCAGCCGCGAACAGGGCGAGCAGTACTTC
J: TRBJ2-5; size: .; V: TRBV19; D: .; CDR3: CASSDRDWAQYF; DNA: TGTGCCAGTAGTGACAGGGACTGGGCCCAGTACTTC
J: TRBJ1-1; size: many; V: TRBV28; D: .; CDR3: CASTGQNTEAFF; DNA: TGTGCCAGCACCGGACAGAACACTGAAGCTTTCTTT
J: TRBJ2-2; size: many; V: TRBV27; D: TRBD2; CDR3: CASSSTSGITGELFF; DNA: TGTGCCAGCAGTTCGACTAGCGGGATCACCGGGGAGCTGTTTTTT
J: TRBJ1-2; size: .; V: TRBV12-3/TRBV12-4; D: TRBD1; CDR3: CASRGGGTNYGYTF; DNA: TGTGCCAGCAGGGGAGGGGGCACGAACTATGGCTACACCTTC
J: TRBJ1-2; size: many; V: TRBV7-9; D: .; CDR3: CASSLVVVNYGYTF; DNA: TGTGCCAGCAGCTTAGTAGTGGTTAACTATGGCTACACCTTC
J: TRBJ2-7; size: .; V: TRBV2; D: .; CDR3: CASSEAGFSSYEQYF; DNA: TGTGCCAGCAGTGAAGCTGGATTTAGCTCCTACGAGCAGTACTTC
J: TRBJ2-3; size: many; V: TRBV9; D: TRBD2; CDR3: CASSVGTGGFADTQYF; DNA: TGTGCCAGCAGCGTAGGTACGGGAGGTTTTGCGGATACGCAGTATTTT
J: TRBJ2-7; size: .; V: TRBV4-2; D: .; CDR3: CASSLTRGTDYEQYF; DNA: TGCGCCAGCAGCCTAACGCGTGGGACGGACTACGAGCAGTACTTC
J: TRBJ2-5; size: many; V: TRBV28; D: .; CDR3: CASSLRGRPQYF; DNA: TGTGCCAGCAGTTTACGGGGGAGACCCCAGTACTTC
J: TRBJ2-7; size: many; V: TRBV20-1; D: .; CDR3: CSAIGKVGTAGYEQYF; DNA: TGCAGTGCGATAGGAAAGGTGGGGACAGCGGGGTACGAGCAGTACTTC
J: TRBJ1-5; size: many; V: TRBV11-2; D: .; CDR3: CASSLGSFNQPQHF; DNA: TGTGCCAGCAGCTTAGGCAGCTTCAATCAGCCCCAGCATTTT
J: TRBJ1-5; size: few; V: TRBV18; D: .; CDR3: CASSPEDGQPQHF; DNA: TGTGCCAGCTCACCAGAGGATGGTCAGCCCCAGCATTTT
J: TRBJ2-1; size: many; V: TRBV10-2; D: .; CDR3: CASRLGTDSYNEQFF; DNA: TGCGCCAGCAGACTCGGGACGGACTCCTACAATGAGCAGTTCTTC
J: TRBJ1-1; size: many; V: TRBV6-1; D: .; CDR3: CASSERKDWPEAFF; DNA: TGTGCCAGCAGTGAAAGGAAGGACTGGCCTGAAGCTTTCTTT
J: TRBJ2-2; size: many; V: TRBV19; D: TRBD1; CDR3: CASSDYRGNTGELFF; DNA: TGTGCCAGTAGTGATTACAGGGGTAACACCGGGGAGCTGTTTTTT
J: TRBJ1-1; size: many; V: TRBV6-2/TRBV6-3; D: .; CDR3: CASNSPIGAGNTEAFF; DNA: TGTGCCAGCAATTCACCCATCGGGGCAGGGAACACTGAAGCTTTCTTT
J: TRBJ2-7; size: .; V: TRBV7-2; D: .; CDR3: CASSSLGFSYEQYF; DNA: TGTGCCAGCAGCTCCCTGGGCTTCTCCTACGAGCAGTACTTC